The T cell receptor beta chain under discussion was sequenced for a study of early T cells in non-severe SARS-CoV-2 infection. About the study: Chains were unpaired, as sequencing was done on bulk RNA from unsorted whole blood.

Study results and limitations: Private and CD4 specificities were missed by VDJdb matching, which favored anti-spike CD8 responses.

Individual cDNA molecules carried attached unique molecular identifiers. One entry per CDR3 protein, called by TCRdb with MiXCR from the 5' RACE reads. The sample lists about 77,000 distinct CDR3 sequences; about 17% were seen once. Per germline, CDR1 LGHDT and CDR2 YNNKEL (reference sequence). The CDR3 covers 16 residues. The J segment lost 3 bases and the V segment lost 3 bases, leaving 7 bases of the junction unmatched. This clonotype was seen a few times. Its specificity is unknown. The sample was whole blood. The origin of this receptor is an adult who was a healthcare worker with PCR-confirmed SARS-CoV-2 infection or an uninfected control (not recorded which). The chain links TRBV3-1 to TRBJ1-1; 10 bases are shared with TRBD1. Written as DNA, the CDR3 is TGTGCCAGCAGCCACCTACCGGGACAGGGGCACACTGAAGCTTTCTTT. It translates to CASSHLPGQGHTEAFF.